These T cell receptor beta chains were read from a single sample in a study of cytomegalovirus exposure and HLA in healthy donors. This table comes from immunoSEQ multiplex PCR, and its TCRdb copy is limited to in-frame clones, with some not included. Of roughly 150,000 clones in the sample, just under 75% were seen once. Sequencing was carried out using PBMCs. The receptor source for this set is a woman younger than 35 in good health and CMV-seronegative. CDR3s include the opening cysteine and the closing phenylalanine or tryptophan. A D gene is named only where the DNA matches it firmly. The size field is filled for only some rows; it gives once, few, many or a size class.

V	size	J	D	CDR3	DNA
TRBV27	.	TRBJ2-7	TRBD2	CASSFSAGGREQYF	TGTGCCAGCAGTTTTTCGGCGGGGGGCCGGGAGCAGTACTTC
TRBV7-7	.	TRBJ2-5	.	CASSSGTSPGETQYF	TGTGCCAGCAGCTCCGGGACTTCCCCGGGGGAGACCCAGTACTTC
TRBV7-2	.	TRBJ2-5	TRBD2	CASSLTSGSSETQYF	TGTGCCAGCAGCTTAACTAGCGGGAGTTCGGAGACCCAGTACTTC
TRBV5-4	.	TRBJ1-1	TRBD1	CASSPGQGESEAFF	TGTGCCAGCAGCCCGGGACAGGGGGAATCTGAAGCTTTCTTT
TRBV5-1	.	TRBJ1-6	.	CASSFGAVDNSPLHF	TGCGCCAGCAGCTTTGGGGCAGTGGATAATTCACCCCTCCACTTT
TRBV2	once	TRBJ2-7	TRBD1	CASSGQGASYEQYF	TGTGCCAGCAGCGGACAGGGGGCGAGCTACGAGCAGTACTTC
TRBV4-1	once	TRBJ2-5	.	CVSSHDPGQQQETQYF	TGCGTCAGCAGCCATGACCCTGGACAGCAACAAGAGACCCAGTACTTC
TRBV13	.	TRBJ2-3	.	CASSPTTPDTQYF	TGTGCCAGCAGTCCTACTACACCGGATACGCAGTATTTT
TRBV7-6	.	TRBJ2-5	.	CASSLGLQETQYF	TGTGCCAGCAGCTTAGGACTACAAGAGACCCAGTACTTC
TRBV28	.	TRBJ1-6	TRBD1	CASSPADRENSPLHF	TGTGCCAGCAGTCCGGCGGACAGGGAGAATTCACCCCTCCACTTT
TRBV28	.	TRBJ2-7	TRBD2	CASSMTSGGPYEQYF	TGTGCCAGCAGCATGACTAGCGGGGGGCCCTACGAGCAGTACTTC
TRBV29-1	.	TRBJ2-2	.	CSVERTLGRTGELFF	TGCAGCGTTGAAAGAACCCTTGGGCGCACCGGGGAGCTGTTTTTT
TRBV6-6	once	TRBJ2-1	TRBD1	CASSGLGTGLNEQFF	TGTGCCAGCAGTGGTCTGGGGACAGGGCTCAATGAGCAGTTCTTC
TRBV9	.	TRBJ2-2	.	CASRMQGGTGELFF	TGTGCCAGTCGCATGCAGGGGGGTACCGGGGAGCTGTTTTTT
TRBV25-1	few	TRBJ1-2	TRBD1	CASRPTWTGGGYGYTF	TGTGCCAGCAGACCCACGTGGACAGGGGGTGGCTATGGCTACACCTTC
TRBV28	.	TRBJ1-1	.	CASSLAAPVDTEAFF	TGTGCCAGCAGTTTAGCAGCGCCCGTGGACACTGAAGCTTTCTTT
TRBV6-5	.	TRBJ1-1	TRBD1	CASSIVEAGGKGAFF	TGTGCCAGCAGCATCGTAGAGGCAGGGGGCAAGGGAGCTTTCTTT
TRBV21-1	.	TRBJ2-5	.	CASSKVWDSQETQYF	TGTGCCAGCAGCAAAGTATGGGACAGCCAAGAGACCCAGTACTTC
TRBV6-1	.	TRBJ2-1	.	CASSEGPGSYNEQFF	TGTGCCAGCAGTGAAGGTCCCGGGTCCTACAATGAGCAGTTCTTC
TRBV21-1	.	TRBJ2-3	.	CASSNGDGDTQYF	TGTGCCAGCAGCAACGGGGATGGGGATACGCAGTATTTT
TRBV27	.	TRBJ2-1	.	CASRRRDNEQFF	TGTGCCAGCAGGCGACGGGACAATGAGCAGTTCTTC
TRBV2	few	TRBJ1-1	TRBD1	CAGMTGGKVGGQNTEAFF	TGTGCGGGGATGACAGGGGGTAAGGTGGGAGGGCAAAACACTGAAGCTTTCTTT
TRBV2	.	TRBJ1-1	.	CASYESGQNTEAFF	TGTGCCAGCTACGAGTCGGGACAGAACACTGAAGCTTTCTTT
TRBV15	.	TRBJ1-2	TRBD1	CATSTTGFGYTF	TGTGCCACCAGTACGACAGGGTTTGGCTACACCTTC
TRBV19	once	TRBJ1-3	.	CASSGLRESSGNTIYF	TGTGCCAGTAGTGGGTTAAGGGAGTCCTCTGGAAACACCATATATTTT
TRBV13	.	TRBJ2-6	.	CASSRGRGGANVLTF	TGTGCCAGCAGCCGAGGCCGGGGAGGGGCCAACGTCCTGACTTTC
TRBV5-1	.	TRBJ1-6	.	CASSLAGGGYSPLHF	TGCGCCAGCAGCTTGGCCGGGGGAGGTTATTCACCCCTCCACTTT
TRBV6-1	.	TRBJ2-7	TRBD1	CASSEKSTGGYEQYF	TGTGCCAGCAGTGAAAAAAGCACAGGGGGATACGAGCAGTACTTC
TRBV5-1	.	TRBJ2-3	TRBD2	CASSTIFSGAVDSTQYF	TGCGCCAGCAGTACAATCTTTAGCGGGGCAGTGGATAGTACGCAGTATTTT
TRBV6-1	.	TRBJ2-3	TRBD2	CASRLAIRTDTQYF	TGTGCCAGCAGACTAGCGATACGCACAGATACGCAGTATTTT
TRBV6-6	.	TRBJ2-7	TRBD2	CASSYRRGGF	TGTGCCAGCAGTTACCGGCGGGGGGGGTTC
TRBV9	.	TRBJ1-1	TRBD1	CASSVRQGEQAFF	TGTGCCAGCAGCGTAAGACAGGGGGAACAAGCTTTCTTT
TRBV14	.	TRBJ2-3	.	CASSYSLDTQYF	TGTGCCAGCAGTTACTCTCTGGATACGCAGTATTTT
TRBV7-9	.	TRBJ2-5	.	CASSLVLGGAGQTQYF	TGTGCCAGCAGCTTAGTTCTTGGGGGGGCCGGCCAGACCCAGTACTTC
TRBV23-1	.	TRBJ1-5	.	CASSPAASNQPQHF	TGCGCCAGCAGTCCGGCGGCTAGCAATCAGCCCCAGCATTTT
TRBV30	.	TRBJ2-6	TRBD1	CAWSRTGSYSGANVLTF	TGTGCCTGGAGCCGGACAGGGAGCTACTCTGGGGCCAACGTCCTGACTTTC
TRBV7-2	.	TRBJ2-7	.	CASSYRGGTYEQYF	TGTGCCAGCAGCTACCGTGGAGGGACGTACGAGCAGTACTTC
TRBV6-1	.	TRBJ1-1	TRBD1	CASTITGGVGEAFF	TGTGCCAGCACTATAACAGGGGGTGTTGGTGAAGCTTTCTTT
TRBV10-3	.	TRBJ2-1	.	CAPGGGSCNEQFF	TGTGCCCCGGGGGGCGGGAGTTGTAATGAGCAGTTCTTC
TRBV7-2	once	TRBJ2-5	TRBD1	CASSQGQGSRETQYF	TGTGCCAGCAGCCAAGGACAGGGGAGTCGAGAGACCCAGTACTTC
TRBV18	few	TRBJ1-1	.	CASSPRAQEHPNTEAFF	TGTGCCAGCTCACCAAGAGCTCAGGAACATCCAAACACTGAAGCTTTCTTT
TRBV11-2	.	TRBJ1-4	.	CASSSRNNERLFF	TGTGCCAGCAGCTCCAGGAATAATGAAAGGTTGTTTTTT
TRBV28	.	TRBJ1-5	.	CASILGGAENNQPQHF	TGTGCCAGCATCCTTGGGGGGGCAGAAAACAATCAGCCCCAGCATTTT
TRBV7-2	.	TRBJ1-1	.	CASSYQGNTEAFF	TGTGCCAGCAGCTATCAGGGGAACACTGAAGCTTTCTTT